These 20 T cell receptor beta chains came from one sample sequenced in a study of naive and memory T cell subsets. A UMI-containing oligonucleotide was joined by 3' ligation to the TCR cDNA template. The SP2 primer and nested alpha and beta constant region primers amplified ligated cDNA in four rounds. TCRdb itself ran the 5' RACE reads through MiXCR, one entry per CDR3 protein. The repertoire has roughly 56,000 distinct CDR3 sequences, approximately 7.2% of them found once; the top ten carry 8.5% to 10%. The receptors stem from a male donor in good health.

The sample holds many counts of this clonotype. This chain connects TRBV20-1 to TRBJ1-1; the D is unclear. Germline CDR1 is DFQATT and CDR2 is SNEGSKA (reference sequence). CDR3 size: 10 residues. V lost 5 bases and J 9 bases, leaving 10 bases between the germline ends. This CDR3 is CSAFQRQAFF. DNA for the CDR3: TGCAGTGCTTTCCAGAGACAAGCTTTCTTT.

This clonotype was counted many times. J is TRBJ1-1 and V is TRBV15, with D maybe TRBD1 (6 bases). The CDR3 is 13 residues long. Germline loops: CDR1 LNHNV, CDR2 YYDKDF (reference sequence). Trimming took off 0 bases at V and 8 bases at J, with 10 bases between the two ends. The CDR3 bases are TGTGCCACCAGCAGAGATCCGGACAGAGAAGCTTTCTTT. Translated: CATSRDPDREAFF.

This clonotype was detected many times. This sequence joins TRBV7-2 and TRBJ2-1; D perhaps matches TRBD2 (7 bases). The CDR3 consists of 15 residues. Looked up from germline, CDR1 is SGHTA and CDR2 is FQGNSA. Trimming removed 0 bases at V and 8 bases at J, with 14 bases between. Here the CDR3 reads CASSLARGGHYEQFF. DNA for the CDR3: TGTGCCAGCAGCTTAGCGAGGGGGGGGCACTATGAGCAGTTCTTC.

There are a few counts of this clonotype. The V gene is TRBV19, the J gene TRBJ1-4; 7 bases match TRBD1. Germline V gives CDR1 LNHDA, CDR2 SQIVND (reference sequence). V shed 5 bases, J shed 6 bases, and the junction held 9 bases outside the gene matches. The CDR3 has 15 residues. The CDR3 DNA reads TGTGCCAGTAGTCCCGACAGGGCGCGGGATGAAAAACTGTTTTTT. Residues: CASSPDRARDEKLFF.

The chain recombines TRBV29-1 with TRBJ2-7, with 11 bases identical to TRBD1. The CDR3 extends over 12 amino acids. Germline CDR1 SQVTM, CDR2 ANQGSEA. J lost 12 bases, V lost 1 base, and 5 bases had no gene match. The CDR3 coding sequence is TGCAGCGTTGAAGCCGGACAGGGGGCTTTGTACTTC. This sequence encodes CSVEAGQGALYF.

This clonotype was seen at least ten times. The gene calls are TRBV21-1 and TRBJ1-5; TRBD1, the table's D call, was not compared with the DNA. TRBV21-1 is a pseudogene locus. This CDR3 has 19 residues. The chain's CDR3 is CASRLDRGPPTYSNQPQHF. The CDR3, as DNA: TGTGCCAGCAGATTGGACAGGGGACCTCCGACTTATAGCAATCAGCCCCAGCATTTT.

In this sample, this clonotype turned up many times. This chain connects TRBV5-6 to TRBJ2-7; D unresolved. The CDR3 length is 12 residues. Germline CDR1 and CDR2: SGHDT and YYEEEE. V lost 1 base and J lost 6, with 8 bases in between. The CDR3 here is CASSLRTGEQYF. The CDR3, as DNA: TGTGCCAGCAGCTTGCGGACCGGCGAGCAGTACTTC.

V usage is TRBV2 and J usage is TRBJ2-2; unclear D gene. CDR1 and CDR2 (germline): SNHLY, FYNNEI. This CDR3 is 12 amino acids long. Trimming removed 8 bases from V and 8 bases from J, with 12 bases in between. This CDR3 is CASQPYGGELFF. The CDR3 DNA reads TGTGCCAGCCAGCCATACGGGGGGGAGCTGTTTTTT. Full variable domain (rest looked up from reference TRBV2 and TRBJ2-2): EPEVTQTPSHQVTQMGQEVILRCVPISNHLYFYWYRQILGQKVEFLVSFYNNEISEKSEIFDDQFSVERPDGSNFTLKIRSTKLEDSAMYFCASQPYGGELFFGEGSRLTVL.

This clonotype was counted ten times or more. This rearrangement joins TRBV20-1 to TRBJ2-3; D may correspond to TRBD1 or TRBD2 (5 bases each). This CDR3 region has 12 residues. Between the trimmed V and J ends, which lost 6 bases and 8 bases, there was a span of 15 bases. From germline, CDR1 is DFQATT and CDR2 SNEGSKA (reference sequence). CDR3 nucleotides: TGCAGTGCCTTCACTGGGGACGGTACGCAGTATTTT. Translating gives CSAFTGDGTQYF.

The sample holds many counts of this clonotype. This chain connects TRBV7-2 to TRBJ2-3; maybe TRBD1 (6 bases). Germline V gene data show CDR1 as SGHTA and CDR2 as FQGNSA. The CDR3 length is 15 residues. V lost 5 bases and J lost 0, with 12 bases in between. In nucleotides, the CDR3 is TGTGCCAGCAGCCAGGGGTCCCTTAGCACAGATACGCAGTATTTT. As protein: CASSQGSLSTDTQYF.

The chain combines TRBV5-4 with TRBJ2-1; 8 positions agree with TRBD1. The CDR3 has 15 residues. Germline CDR1 SGHNT, CDR2 YYREEE (reference sequence). The V gene end was trimmed by 1 base and the J gene end by 2 bases; junction bases not matched to a gene: 2. The CDR3 loop is CASSLTGGPYNEQFF. The DNA for the CDR3 is TGTGCCAGCAGCTTGACAGGGGGTCCCTACAATGAGCAGTTCTTC.

This clonotype was observed at least ten times. V is TRBV30 and J is TRBJ2-1, with no clear D. Looked up from germline, CDR1 is GTSNPN and CDR2 is SVGIG (reference sequence). V lost 4 bases and J lost 9, with 16 bases in between. This CDR3 has 13 residues. The CDR3 coding sequence is TGTGCCTGGACGGAGTCCTCCACTGGTGAGCAGTTCTTC. Residues: CAWTESSTGEQFF.

The chain joins TRBV4-1 to TRBJ2-3, with 11 bases matching TRBD2. The CDR3 has 15 amino acids. J was trimmed by 1 base and V by 7 bases; bases with no gene match: 4. CDR1 is MGHRA and CDR2 is YSYEKL in the germline V gene. The CDR3 coding sequence is TGCGCCAGCACCCTACTAGCGGGAGGCACAGATACGCAGTATTTT. Translating it yields CASTLLAGGTDTQYF.

This clonotype was picked up many times. This chain links TRBV3-1 with TRBJ2-1, with 7 bases aligning to TRBD2. CDR1 LGHDT and CDR2 YNNKEL come from the germline V gene (reference sequence). This CDR3 is built from 16 residues. J gave up 0 bases and V 4 bases, and 6 bases lay outside the gene matches. In DNA, the CDR3 is TGTGCCAGCAGCCTGGACCGGACTAGCTCCTACAATGAGCAGTTCTTC. This gives the protein CASSLDRTSSYNEQFF.

The CDR3 region is CASSYRTGGGGDTQYF. The DNA of the CDR3 is TGTGCCAGCAGTTACAGGACAGGGGGCGGAGGAGATACGCAGTATTTT. This chain connects TRBV6-2 or TRBV6-3 to TRBJ2-3; 11 bases fit TRBD1. This CDR3 has 16 residues. Unmatched junction bases numbered 6, after V lost 2 bases and J lost 5 bases. The germline V gene has CDR1 MNHEY and CDR2 SVGEGT.

The chain is built from TRBV6-6 and TRBJ2-1; TRBD1 is a possible D gene (7 bases). The CDR3 consists of 15 residues. Germline loops: CDR1 MNHNY, CDR2 SVGAGI (reference sequence). V lost 6 bases and J 0 bases, leaving 12 bases between the germline ends. CDR3 residues: CASRPGGSSYNEQFF. CDR3 sequence (DNA): TGTGCCAGCAGACCAGGGGGGAGCTCCTACAATGAGCAGTTCTTC.

This clonotype came up many times. The chain recombines TRBV4-2 with TRBJ1-4; 9 positions match TRBD1. The CDR3 is made up of 16 amino acids. The germline gives CDR1 LGHNA, CDR2 YNFKEQ. V lost 0 bases and J lost 8; bases outside the gene matches: 7. CDR3 protein: CASSQDQTGGLEKLFF. The CDR3 nucleotides are TGTGCCAGCAGCCAAGACCAGACAGGGGGACTAGAAAAACTGTTTTTT.

The table lists this clonotype with a few counts. This chain uses TRBV7-8 with TRBJ2-4; D may be TRBD2 (5 bases). The CDR3 is made up of 13 amino acids. The V gene lost 4 bases and the J gene lost 13 bases, with 17 bases spanning the gap. CDR1 is SGHVS and CDR2 is FQNEAQ in the germline V gene. CDR3 protein: CASSSTEGLDQYF. CDR3 coding DNA: TGTGCCAGCAGCTCCACGGAAGGACTTGACCAGTACTTC. Supplemented by reference TRBV7-8 and TRBJ2-4, the full variable domain reads GAGVSQSPRYKVAKRGQDVALRCDPISGHVSLFWYQQALGQGPEFLTYFQNEAQLDKSGLPSDRFFAERPEGSVSTLKIQRTQQEDSAVYLCASSSTEGLDQYFGAGTRLSVL.

This clonotype was observed many times. Its ends do not fully match the called genes, so a read error is possible. This chain links TRBV5-5 with TRBJ1-1; D remains ambiguous. This CDR3 is built from 11 residues. In germline, CDR1 is SGHKS, CDR2 YYEKEE (reference sequence). The CDR3 sequence: CASSLARSLVF. DNA of the CDR3: TGTGCCAGCAGCTTGGCACGGTCCCTAGTCTTT.

This clonotype has at least ten counts. The chain has TRBV20-1 and TRBJ1-2, with a possible D match to TRBD1 (6 bases). Germline loops: CDR1 DFQATT, CDR2 SNEGSKA (reference sequence). CDR3 length: 14 amino acids. V was clipped by 5 bases and J by 4 bases, with 17 bases between them. CDR3 nucleotide sequence: TGCAGTGCTGACCCAGGGGTGGGTGGCTATGGCTACACCTTC. It specifies CSADPGVGGYGYTF.